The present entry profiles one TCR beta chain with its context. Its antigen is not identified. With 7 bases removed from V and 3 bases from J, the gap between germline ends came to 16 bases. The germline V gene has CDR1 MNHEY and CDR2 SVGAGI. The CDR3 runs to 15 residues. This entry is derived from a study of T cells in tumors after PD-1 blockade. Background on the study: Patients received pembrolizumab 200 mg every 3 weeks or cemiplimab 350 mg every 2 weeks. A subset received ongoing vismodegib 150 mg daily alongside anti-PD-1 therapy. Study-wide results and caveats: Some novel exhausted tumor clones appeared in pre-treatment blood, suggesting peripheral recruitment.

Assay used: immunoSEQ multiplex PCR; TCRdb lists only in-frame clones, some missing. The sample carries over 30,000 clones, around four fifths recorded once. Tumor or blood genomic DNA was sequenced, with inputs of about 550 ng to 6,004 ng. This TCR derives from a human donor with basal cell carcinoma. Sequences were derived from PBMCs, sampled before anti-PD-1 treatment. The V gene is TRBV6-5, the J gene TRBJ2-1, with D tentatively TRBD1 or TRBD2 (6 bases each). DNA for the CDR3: TGTGCCAGCAACAGGGACTCAGCGAGCTACAATGAGCAGTTCTTC. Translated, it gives CASNRDSASYNEQFF.